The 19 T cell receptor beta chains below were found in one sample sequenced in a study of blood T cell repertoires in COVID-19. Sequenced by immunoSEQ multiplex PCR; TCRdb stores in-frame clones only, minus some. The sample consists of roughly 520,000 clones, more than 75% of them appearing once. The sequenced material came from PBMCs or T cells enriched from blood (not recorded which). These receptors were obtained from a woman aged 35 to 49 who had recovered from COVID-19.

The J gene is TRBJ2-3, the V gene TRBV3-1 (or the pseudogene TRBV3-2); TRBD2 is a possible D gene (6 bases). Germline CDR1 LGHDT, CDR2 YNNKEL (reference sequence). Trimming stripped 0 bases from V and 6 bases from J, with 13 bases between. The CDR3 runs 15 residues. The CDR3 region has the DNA TGTGCCAGCAGCCAAGACGGGGCGGGAAGGGATACGCAGTATTTT. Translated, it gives CASSQDGAGRDTQYF.

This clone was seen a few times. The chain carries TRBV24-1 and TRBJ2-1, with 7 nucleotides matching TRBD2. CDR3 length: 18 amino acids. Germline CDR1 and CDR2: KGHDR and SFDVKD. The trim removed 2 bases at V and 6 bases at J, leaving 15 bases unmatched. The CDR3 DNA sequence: TGTGCCACCAGTGATTCGACCTATCGAAGCGGGACTGGCAATGAGCAGTTCTTC. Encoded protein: CATSDSTYRSGTGNEQFF.

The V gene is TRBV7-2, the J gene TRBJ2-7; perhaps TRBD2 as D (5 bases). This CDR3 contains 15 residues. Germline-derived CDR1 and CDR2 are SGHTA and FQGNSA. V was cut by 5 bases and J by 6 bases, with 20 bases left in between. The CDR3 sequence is CASSPRGPRLGEQYF. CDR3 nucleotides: TGTGCCAGCAGCCCGAGAGGGCCCAGGCTCGGCGAGCAGTACTTC. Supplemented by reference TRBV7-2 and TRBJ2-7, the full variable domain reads GAGVSQSPSNKVTEKGKDVELRCDPISGHTALYWYRQSLGQGLEFLIYFQGNSAPDKSGLPSDRFSAERTGGSVSTLTIQRTQQEDSAVYLCASSPRGPRLGEQYFGPGTRLTVT.

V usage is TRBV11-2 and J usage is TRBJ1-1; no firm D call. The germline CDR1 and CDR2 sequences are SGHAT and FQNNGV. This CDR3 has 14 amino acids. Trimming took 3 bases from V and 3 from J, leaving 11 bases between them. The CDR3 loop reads CASSLGSFHTEAFF. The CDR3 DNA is TGTGCCAGCAGCTTGGGGAGCTTTCACACTGAAGCTTTCTTT.

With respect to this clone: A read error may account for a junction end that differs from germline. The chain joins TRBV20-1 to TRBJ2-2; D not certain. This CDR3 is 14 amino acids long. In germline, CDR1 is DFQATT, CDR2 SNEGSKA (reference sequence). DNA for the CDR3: TGCAGTGCTAGTGGGCATAATAACATCGGGGAGCTGTTTTTT. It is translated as CSASGHNNIGELFF.

CDR3 coding DNA: TGTGCCAGCAGTCCACCCAAAGCGGGATCACACACCGGGGAGCTGTTTTTT. Protein product: CASSPPKAGSHTGELFF. The chain employs TRBV6-6 and TRBJ2-2; 7 bases match TRBD2. This CDR3 contains 17 residues. J was trimmed by 3 bases and V by 5 bases; bases with no gene match: 12. The germline V gene encodes CDR1 MNHNY and CDR2 SVGAGI (reference sequence).

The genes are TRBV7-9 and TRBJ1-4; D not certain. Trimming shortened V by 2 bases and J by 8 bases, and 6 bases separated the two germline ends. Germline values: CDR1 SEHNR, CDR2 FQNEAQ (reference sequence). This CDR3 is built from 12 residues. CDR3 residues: CASSLIEEKLFF. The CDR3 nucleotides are TGTGCCAGCAGCTTAATAGAGGAAAAACTGTTTTTT.

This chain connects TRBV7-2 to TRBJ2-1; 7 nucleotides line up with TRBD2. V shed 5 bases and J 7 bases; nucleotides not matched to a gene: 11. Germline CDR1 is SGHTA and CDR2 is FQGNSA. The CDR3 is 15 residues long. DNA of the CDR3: TGTGCCAGCAGCGTTGCCCTAGCGGTCGAGAATGAGCAGTTCTTC. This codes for CASSVALAVENEQFF.

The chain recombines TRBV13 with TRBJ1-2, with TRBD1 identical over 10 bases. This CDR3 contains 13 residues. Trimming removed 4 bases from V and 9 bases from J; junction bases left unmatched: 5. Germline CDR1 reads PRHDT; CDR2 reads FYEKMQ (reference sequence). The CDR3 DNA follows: TGTGCCAGCAGCTCGGACAGGGGGTTACGCTACACCTTC. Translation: CASSSDRGLRYTF.

The CDR3 region has the DNA TGTGCCAGCAGCGCGGGACTAGCTGACGAGCAGTACTTC. Translating it yields CASSAGLADEQYF. This chain connects TRBV6-5 to TRBJ2-7, with TRBD2 matching 9 bases. CDR1 MNHEY and CDR2 SVGAGI come from the germline V gene. V lost 6 bases, J lost 5 bases, and 5 bases stayed unmatched. The CDR3 length is 13 residues.

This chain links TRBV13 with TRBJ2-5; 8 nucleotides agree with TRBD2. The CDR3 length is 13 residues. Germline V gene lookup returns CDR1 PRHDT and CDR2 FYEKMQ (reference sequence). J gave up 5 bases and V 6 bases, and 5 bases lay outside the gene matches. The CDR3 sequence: CASREAGEETQYF. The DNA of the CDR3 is TGTGCCAGCAGAGAAGCGGGAGAGGAGACCCAGTACTTC.

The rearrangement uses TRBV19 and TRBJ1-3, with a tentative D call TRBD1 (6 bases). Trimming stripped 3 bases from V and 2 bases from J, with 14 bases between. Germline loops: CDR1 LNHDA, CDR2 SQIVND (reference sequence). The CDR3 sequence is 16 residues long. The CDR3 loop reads CASSIHHRVPGNTIYF. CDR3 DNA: TGTGCCAGTAGTATTCACCACAGGGTCCCTGGAAACACCATATATTTT.

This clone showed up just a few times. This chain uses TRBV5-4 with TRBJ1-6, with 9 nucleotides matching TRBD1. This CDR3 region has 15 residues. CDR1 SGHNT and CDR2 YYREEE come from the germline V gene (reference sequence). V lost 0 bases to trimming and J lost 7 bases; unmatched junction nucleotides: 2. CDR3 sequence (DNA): TGTGCCAGCAGCTTGGGGACAGGGGAGAATTCACCCCTCCACTTT. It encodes CASSLGTGENSPLHF. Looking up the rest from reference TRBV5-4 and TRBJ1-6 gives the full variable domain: ETGVTQSPTHLIKTRGQQVTLRCSSQSGHNTVSWYQQALGQGPQFIFQYYREEENGRGNFPPRFSGLQFPNYSSELNVNALELDDSALYLCASSLGTGENSPLHFGNGTRLTVT.

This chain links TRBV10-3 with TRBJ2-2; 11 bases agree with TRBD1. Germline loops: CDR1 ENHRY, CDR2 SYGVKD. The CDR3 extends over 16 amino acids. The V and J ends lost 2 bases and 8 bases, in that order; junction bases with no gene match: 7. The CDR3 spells CAISERRDRGIGELFF. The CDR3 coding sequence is TGTGCCATCAGTGAGCGCCGGGACAGGGGGATTGGGGAGCTGTTTTTT.

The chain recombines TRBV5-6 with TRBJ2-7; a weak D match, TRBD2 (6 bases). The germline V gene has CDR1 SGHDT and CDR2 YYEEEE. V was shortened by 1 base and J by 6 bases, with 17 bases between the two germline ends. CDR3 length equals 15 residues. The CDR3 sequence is CASSLRGGVPGEQYF. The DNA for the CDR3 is TGTGCCAGCAGCTTGAGGGGCGGGGTTCCGGGCGAGCAGTACTTC.

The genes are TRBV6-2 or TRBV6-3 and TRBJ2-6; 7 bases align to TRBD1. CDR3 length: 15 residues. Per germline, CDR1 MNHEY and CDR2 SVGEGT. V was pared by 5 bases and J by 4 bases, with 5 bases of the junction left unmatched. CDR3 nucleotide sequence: TGTGCCAGCAGTCTTAGGGGGCTAGGGGCCAACGTCCTGACTTTC. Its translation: CASSLRGLGANVLTF.

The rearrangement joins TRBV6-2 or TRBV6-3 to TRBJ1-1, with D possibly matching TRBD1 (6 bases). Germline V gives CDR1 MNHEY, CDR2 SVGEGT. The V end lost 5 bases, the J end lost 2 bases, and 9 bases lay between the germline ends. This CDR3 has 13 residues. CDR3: CASSADSNTEAFF. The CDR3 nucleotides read TGTGCCAGCAGTGCGGACAGCAACACTGAAGCTTTCTTT.

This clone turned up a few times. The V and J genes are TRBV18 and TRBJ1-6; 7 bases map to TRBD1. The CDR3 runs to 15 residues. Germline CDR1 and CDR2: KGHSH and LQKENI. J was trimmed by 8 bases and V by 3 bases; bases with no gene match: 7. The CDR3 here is CASSPLGQADSPLHF. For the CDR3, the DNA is TGTGCCAGCTCACCCTTAGGACAGGCGGATTCACCCCTCCACTTT. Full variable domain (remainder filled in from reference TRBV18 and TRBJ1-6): NAGVMQNPRHLVRRRGQEARLRCSPMKGHSHVYWYRQLPEEGLKFMVYLQKENIIDESGMPKERFSAEFPKEGPSILRIQQVVRGDSAAYFCASSPLGQADSPLHFGNGTRLTVT.

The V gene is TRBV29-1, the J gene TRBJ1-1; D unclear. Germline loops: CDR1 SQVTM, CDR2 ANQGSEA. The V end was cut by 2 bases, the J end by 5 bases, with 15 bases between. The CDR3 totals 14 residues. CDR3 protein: CSVESERGWTEAFF. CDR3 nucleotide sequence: TGCAGCGTTGAATCGGAGCGGGGATGGACTGAAGCTTTCTTT.